The present T cell receptor beta chain was sequenced within a study of control samples from healthy donors and cancer patients. The assay was immunoSEQ multiplex PCR, and TCRdb's table has in-frame clones only and misses some. The table shows some 140,000 clones, with approximately 92% occurring only once. The V end lost 5 bases, the J end lost 3 bases, and 10 bases lay between the germline ends. Germline V lookup: CDR1 KGHSH, CDR2 LQKENI. The CDR3 has 13 amino acids. The receptor comes from a man aged 25-45 years in good health. The J gene is TRBJ1-1, the V gene TRBV18; D gene uncertain. Specimen: blood. The CDR3 DNA follows: TGTGCCAGCTCATATGGGGTCGACACTGAAGCTTTCTTT. Amino acids: CASSYGVDTEAFF.